The present TCR beta chain was sequenced within a study of cytotoxic CD8 clonotypes in ibrutinib-treated CLL (dated by TCRdb to about 2021). Some background on the complete study: In this cohort, 15 patients were treatment-naive and about ten were relapsed/refractory, while about 18 had unmutated IGHV. Responses were partial in roughly 24 patients and complete in 2; after median about 5.5 years follow-up, around 15 stayed in remission and approximately 12 progressed. Response samples were obtained after a median of roughly 13 months of treatment, with a range of roughly 6 to 36 months. On average, each sample yielded roughly 250,000 productive templates and tens of thousands of productive rearrangements. Of the roughly 86 participants in the trial, about two dozen had longitudinal samples available. Cryopreserved peripheral blood mononuclear cells were collected before treatment, at response, and at either disease progression or sustained remission. All remission and progressive disease samples were collected while patients were still receiving ibrutinib.

General conclusions and limits of the study: Baseline clonality was found to be higher than that of age-matched healthy donors and was strongly correlated with circulating CD8+ T-cell counts. Public clonotypes were found to be uncommon and were observed to contract or remain stable during treatment; the increase in clonality was shown to reflect expansion of private clonotypes at ibrutinib response. Clonality rose at ibrutinib response, remained stable during sustained remission, and dropped back toward baseline at progression. Sampling times were not matched between patients in sustained remission and patients whose disease was progressing, and lymph node repertoires were not examined.

Reading the label with the study, this specimen's time point is: approximately eleven months on ibrutinib. For TCR beta library preparation, 1.5 to 2.5 micrograms of genomic DNA was extracted from cryopreserved PBMCs. Longitudinal blood samples from CLL patients on ibrutinib monotherapy were analyzed using high-throughput TCR beta sequencing. The patients took part in an open-label, single-center phase 2 trial of ibrutinib monotherapy. From cysteine to phenylalanine, the CDR3 is 13 amino acids long. The retained sequence is limited to the CDR3, 39 bases, with the frame set at the first base. The germline V gene gives CDR1 as MGHDK and CDR2 as SYGVNS. Trimming costs V 6 bases and J 6 bases, and their ends lie 14 bases apart. Worth noting for this clone: No antigen is known for it. No base-level quality is on record; no much larger clone is a single base apart.

On a MiSeq, deep resolution sequencing aimed for a depth between 1 in 1 million and 1 in 200,000 T cells, with each clonotype covered approximately 10x on average. The immunoSEQ hsTCRB Kit was used to generate the TCR beta libraries. The study's own analysis went as follows. The data were analyzed with ImmunoSEQ Analyzer and ImmunoSEQ Data Assistant, and V, D and J gene assignments followed IMGT definitions. Clonality was computed as one minus normalized Shannon entropy of productive rearrangement frequencies, ranging from 0 to 1. Only overrepresented clonotypes making up at least 0.05% of the repertoire of each patient were included in the public clonotype analysis. Repertoires from around 13 age-matched healthy donors in immuneACCESS were used as clonality controls. TCRdb's version of the immuneACCESS table is confined to in-frame rearrangements and falls short of the full clone set. An unresolved V gene accounts for under half of the shortfall where checked; the remainder is of unknown origin. D and trimming come from the DNA, and the V and J calls and clone size come from that table. Present in this sample are some 98,000 clones, almost 80% of which were seen just once. The top ten constitute less than 35% of the sample.

The sequence came from a human donor with chronic lymphocytic leukemia. The input for sequencing was PBMCs, taken after 12 months of ibrutinib treatment. The V gene is TRBV25-1 and the J gene is TRBJ2-5; TRBD2 is a possible D gene, resting on 6 matching bases. For the CDR3, the sequence is CASSPSGGKTQYF. DNA sequence: TGTGCCAGCAGCCCGTCTGGGGGGAAGACCCAGTACTTC.